This T cell receptor beta chain was captured in a study of T-cell reconstitution after alpha-beta-depleted transplantation in children. Unique molecular identifiers were incorporated into the prepared TCRbeta library. TCRdb re-derived calls from the PCR reads in MiXCR, one entry per CDR3 protein. The sample has 350,000 to 400,000 distinct CDR3 sequences, roughly 15% seen once. This clonotype occurred a few times. This CDR3 region has 17 residues. Germline assignment: CDR1 LGHNA and CDR2 YSLEER. Trimming shortened V by 0 bases and J by 5 bases, and 16 bases separated the two germline ends. J is TRBJ2-2 and V is TRBV4-3; D tentatively fits TRBD1 or TRBD2 (6 bases each). The sample was PBMCs, taken from the stem cell graft. The clonotype was recovered from a human donor who donated a stem cell graft to a child with Fanconi anemia. The CDR3 DNA follows: TGCGCCAGCAGCCAAGATACCGGGGGCGTCCGGACCGGGGAGCTGTTTTTT. Encoded protein: CASSQDTGGVRTGELFF.